The 18 T cell receptor beta chains given below trace back to one sample, sequenced in a study of T-cell memory formation after mild COVID-19. TCRdb reanalysed the 5' RACE reads using MiXCR and keeps one entry per CDR3 protein. The sample lists under 250,000 distinct CDR3 sequences, around 25% seen once, with roughly 11% in the top ten. Sequenced material: PBMCs or a T cell subset sorted from them (not recorded which). These receptors were obtained from an adult woman who had mild COVID-19 (a few samples of this study predate the infection). Cell type and time point are not known.

The gene calls are TRBV12-3 or TRBV12-4 and TRBJ1-2; the D is unclear. V was shortened by 7 bases and J by 4 bases, with 13 bases between the two germline ends. This CDR3 has 13 amino acids. CDR3 sequence: CASTPGLGYGYTF. The DNA of the CDR3 is TGTGCCAGCACCCCGGGCCTGGGCTATGGCTACACCTTC.

A few counts support this clonotype. This chain connects TRBV9 to TRBJ2-1, with TRBD2 matching over 12 bases. Unmatched junction bases numbered 4, after V lost 3 bases and J lost 6 bases. The CDR3 runs to 15 residues. The germline V gene has CDR1 SGDLS and CDR2 YYNGEE. In nucleotides, the CDR3 is TGTGCCAGCAGCGAAGCACTAGCGGGGGGCAATGAGCAGTTCTTC. Its protein is CASSEALAGGNEQFF.

The V and J genes are TRBV7-8 and TRBJ2-5, with 9 bases fitting TRBD1. The CDR3 runs 15 residues. The V gene end was trimmed by 4 bases and the J gene end by 2 bases; junction bases not matched to a gene: 5. Germline V gene lookup returns CDR1 SGHVS and CDR2 FQNEAQ. The CDR3 loop is CASSWGQGSQETQYF. The CDR3 DNA follows: TGTGCCAGCAGCTGGGGACAGGGCAGTCAAGAGACCCAGTACTTC. Drawing the rest from reference TRBV7-8 and TRBJ2-5, the complete variable domain is GAGVSQSPRYKVAKRGQDVALRCDPISGHVSLFWYQQALGQGPEFLTYFQNEAQLDKSGLPSDRFFAERPEGSVSTLKIQRTQQEDSAVYLCASSWGQGSQETQYFGPGTRLLVL.

This clonotype was seen a few times. This chain uses TRBV5-1 with TRBJ1-1; perhaps TRBD1 as D (6 bases). Germline-derived CDR1 and CDR2 are SGHRS and YFSETQ. The V end was cut by 5 bases, the J end by 0 bases, with 14 bases between. The CDR3 loop spans 15 amino acids. CDR3 sequence reads: CASSETGQMNTEAFF. As DNA, the CDR3 is TGCGCCAGCAGTGAAACCGGACAGATGAACACTGAAGCTTTCTTT. Combining the CDR3 with reference TRBV5-1 and TRBJ1-1 gives the whole variable domain KAGVTQTPRYLIKTRGQQVTLSCSPISGHRSVSWYQQTPGQGLQFLFEYFSETQRNKGNFPGRFSGRQFSNSRSEMNVSTLELGDSALYLCASSETGQMNTEAFFGQGTRLTVV.

This rearrangement joins TRBV9 to TRBJ1-6, with 8 positions matching TRBD1. The CDR3 consists of 16 residues. Germline V gene data show CDR1 as SGDLS and CDR2 as YYNGEE. Trimming took 3 bases from V and 8 from J; bases not matched to a gene: 10. The CDR3 here is CASSDDPTGADSPLHF. CDR3 DNA: TGTGCCAGCAGCGACGATCCGACAGGGGCGGATTCACCCCTCCACTTT.

The rearrangement joins TRBV4-3 to TRBJ1-1; D is undetermined. Germline CDR1 is LGHNA and CDR2 is YSLEER. The CDR3 is 11 residues long. V gave up 2 bases and J gave up 8 bases, with 6 bases separating them. This chain's CDR3 is CASSQWGEAFF. As DNA, the CDR3 is TGCGCCAGCAGCCAATGGGGAGAAGCTTTCTTT.

This chain connects TRBV2 to TRBJ2-5, with 11 positions matching TRBD2. Germline CDR1 SNHLY, CDR2 FYNNEI. The V and J ends lost 2 bases and 5 bases, in that order; junction bases with no gene match: 10. The CDR3 loop spans 17 amino acids. CDR3 in amino acids: CASSELGLAGNRETQYF. The CDR3 bases are TGTGCCAGCAGTGAACTCGGACTAGCGGGCAACCGGGAGACCCAGTACTTC.

In its sample, this clonotype was seen a few times. The chain has TRBV20-1 and TRBJ2-3; 7 nucleotides line up with TRBD2. This CDR3 has 13 amino acids. Germline V lookup: CDR1 DFQATT, CDR2 SNEGSKA (reference sequence). J lost 5 bases, V lost 4 bases, and 6 bases had no gene match. The CDR3 DNA reads as TGCAGTGCTATAGGGCGGGAGAAAGATACGCAGTATTTT. It specifies CSAIGREKDTQYF.

This clonotype turned up a few times. V usage is TRBV10-3 and J usage is TRBJ1-3; unclear D gene. CDR3 length equals 15 residues. In germline, CDR1 is ENHRY, CDR2 SYGVKD. Between the trimmed V and J ends, which lost 0 bases and 0 bases, there was a span of 6 bases. CDR3 amino acids: CAISESLLSGNTIYF. DNA of the CDR3: TGTGCCATCAGTGAGTCACTCCTCTCTGGAAACACCATATATTTT.

The J gene is TRBJ1-2, the V gene TRBV5-1; 7 positions agree with TRBD1. Germline-derived CDR1 and CDR2 are SGHRS and YFSETQ. The CDR3 runs to 15 residues. After removal of 4 bases from V and 1 base from J, the junction contained 7 bases not matched to a gene. The CDR3 nucleotides read TGCGCCAGCAGCGGGAACAGGGGACTTAACTATGGCTACACCTTC. Protein sequence: CASSGNRGLNYGYTF.

This clonotype was seen a few times. This rearrangement joins TRBV7-2 to TRBJ2-1; 10 nucleotides match TRBD2. The length of the CDR3 is 15 residues. J gave up 4 bases and V 5 bases, and 5 bases lay outside the gene matches. CDR1 and CDR2 (germline): SGHTA, FQGNSA. The CDR3 reads CASSVTSGPYNEQFF. The CDR3 DNA sequence: TGTGCCAGCAGCGTGACTAGCGGGCCTTACAATGAGCAGTTCTTC.

This clonotype was seen a few times. V usage is TRBV24-1 and J usage is TRBJ2-7; 8 bases agree with TRBD2. Germline V gene sequence: CDR1 KGHDR, CDR2 SFDVKD. Unmatched junction bases numbered 8, after V lost 9 bases and J lost 5 bases. This CDR3 comprises 13 residues. The CDR3 is CATLSGSYNEQYF. CDR3 sequence (DNA): TGTGCCACCCTGAGCGGGAGTTATAACGAGCAGTACTTC.

The chain couples TRBV12-3 or TRBV12-4 to TRBJ2-7; the D is unclear. V gave up 2 bases and J gave up 2 bases, with 7 bases separating them. CDR3 length: 13 residues. CDR3 loop: CASSLRVTYEQYF. The CDR3 nucleotides read TGTGCCAGCAGTTTAAGGGTTACCTACGAGCAGTACTTC.

The genes are TRBV25-1 and TRBJ2-6; a possible D gene is TRBD2 (6 bases). The germline V gene has CDR1 MGHDK and CDR2 SYGVNS. V was shortened by 3 bases and J by 0 bases, with 12 bases between the two germline ends. The CDR3 runs 17 residues. The CDR3 protein is CASSDWDLLSGANVLTF. The CDR3 DNA sequence: TGTGCCAGCAGTGACTGGGACTTGCTCTCTGGGGCCAACGTCCTGACTTTC.

J is TRBJ2-1 and V is TRBV7-9, with D perhaps given as TRBD1 or TRBD2 (5 bases each). The germline V gene has CDR1 SEHNR and CDR2 FQNEAQ (reference sequence). V gave up 5 bases and J gave up 10 bases, with 12 bases separating them. The CDR3 sequence is 12 residues long. CDR3 coding DNA: TGTGCCAGCAGCCTCCCGGGGCGAGAGCAGTTCTTC. It translates to CASSLPGREQFF.

This chain joins TRBV19 and TRBJ2-1, with a possible D match to TRBD1 (6 bases). Germline lookup yields CDR1 LNHDA and CDR2 SQIVND (reference sequence). CDR3 size: 15 residues. V gave up 4 bases and J gave up 3 bases, with 13 bases separating them. The CDR3: CASSTGVPIYNEQFF. The CDR3 DNA reads TGTGCCAGTAGTACAGGGGTTCCAATCTACAATGAGCAGTTCTTC.

V usage is TRBV11-1 and J usage is TRBJ2-1; 11 nucleotides line up with TRBD2. The V and J ends lost 5 bases and 6 bases, in that order; junction bases with no gene match: 6. This CDR3 spans 15 amino acids. Germline loops: CDR1 SGHAT, CDR2 FQDESV (reference sequence). The CDR3 nucleotides read TGTGCCAGCAGCCATAGCGGGAGGGCCCTCAATGAGCAGTTCTTC. Amino acids: CASSHSGRALNEQFF.

This clonotype was observed a few times. The V gene is TRBV7-9, the J gene TRBJ1-1, with D possibly matching TRBD1 (5 bases). CDR3 length equals 13 residues. Trimming removed 0 bases from V and 5 bases from J, with 7 bases in between. Germline V gene data show CDR1 as SEHNR and CDR2 as FQNEAQ (reference sequence). CDR3 residues: CASSLAGPTEAFF. CDR3 DNA sequence: TGTGCCAGCAGCTTAGCGGGACCAACTGAAGCTTTCTTT.